Listed below are T cell receptor beta chains from one sample, sequenced in a study of cytomegalovirus exposure and HLA in healthy donors. Some clones are missing from TCRdb's copy, which holds only in-frame ones; the method was immunoSEQ multiplex PCR. The sample has roughly 180,000 clones; roughly 84% are singletons. The specimen sequenced was PBMCs. The receptors here all came from a male donor in good health and CMV-seronegative. Both conserved end residues are part of each CDR3. A D gene is named only where the DNA matches it firmly. Clone size is not always given. Where it is, it says once, few, many or a class for expanded clones.

J: TRBJ1-1
size: NA
V: TRBV28
D: NA
DNA: TGTGCCACCATCACAGGAATGAACACTGAAGCTTTCTTT
CDR3: CATITGMNTEAFF

J: TRBJ1-5
size: NA
V: TRBV4-1
D: NA
DNA: TGCGCCAGCAGCCAAGACCCCGATCGGTCCCAGCATTTT
CDR3: CASSQDPDRSQHF

J: TRBJ2-5
size: few
V: TRBV5-1
D: NA
DNA: TGCGCCAGCAGCCCACTGTGGCGGGGCCCCCAAGAGACCCAGTACTTC
CDR3: CASSPLWRGPQETQYF

J: TRBJ2-5
size: NA
V: TRBV7-6
D: TRBD1
DNA: TGTGCCAGCAGCCTGCCAGGGACAGGCCAAGAGACCCAGTACTTC
CDR3: CASSLPGTGQETQYF

J: TRBJ2-7
size: NA
V: TRBV7-2
D: NA
DNA: TGTGCCAGCAGCCCCACGGGGGACAGCGAGCAGTACTTC
CDR3: CASSPTGDSEQYF

J: TRBJ1-2
size: once
V: TRBV4-2
D: NA
DNA: TGTGCCAGCAGCCAAGATCCCCTCAAGCCTTTTGGCTACACCTTC
CDR3: CASSQDPLKPFGYTF

J: TRBJ2-3
size: NA
V: TRBV7-6
D: TRBD2
DNA: TGTGCCAGCAGCTTAGCTAGCGGGAAGTCAGATACGCAGTATTTT
CDR3: CASSLASGKSDTQYF

J: TRBJ2-2
size: NA
V: TRBV4-3
D: NA
DNA: TGCGCCAGCAGCCAAGAGGTTCTGGGACTGAGAGAGCTGTTTTTT
CDR3: CASSQEVLGLRELFF

J: TRBJ2-7
size: NA
V: TRBV4-1
D: TRBD1
DNA: TGCGCCAGCAGGTACGGGGACAGCTCCTACGAGCAGTACTTC
CDR3: CASRYGDSSYEQYF

J: TRBJ2-2
size: NA
V: TRBV18
D: NA
DNA: TGTGCCAGCTCACCACCGCGTTCAGGGGTAGGCACCGGGGAGCTGTTTTTT
CDR3: CASSPPRSGVGTGELFF

J: TRBJ2-1
size: NA
V: TRBV27
D: TRBD1
DNA: TGTGCCAGCAGTTTAAAAGGACAGGGATACAATGAGCAGTTCTTC
CDR3: CASSLKGQGYNEQFF

J: TRBJ2-7
size: NA
V: TRBV29-1
D: TRBD2
DNA: TGCAGCGTTGCCCATGGACTAGCGCAGTACGAGCAGTACTTC
CDR3: CSVAHGLAQYEQYF

J: TRBJ1-2
size: NA
V: TRBV7-3
D: NA
DNA: TGTGCCAGCAGCTTAGTTTCAGGAGCAGCGGAAGGTGGCTACACCTTC
CDR3: CASSLVSGAAEGGYTF

J: TRBJ2-6
size: NA
V: TRBV28
D: NA
DNA: TGTGCCAGCAGACCGCACCGACAGGTAACTGGGGCCAACGTCCTGACTTTC
CDR3: CASRPHRQVTGANVLTF

J: TRBJ2-3
size: NA
V: TRBV6-4
D: TRBD2
DNA: TGTGCCAGCAGTGTGACTAGCGGGGGGGCCACAGATACGCAGTATTTT
CDR3: CASSVTSGGATDTQYF

J: TRBJ1-2
size: NA
V: TRBV25-1
D: TRBD1
DNA: TGTGCCAGCAGTGATGTCCGGACAGGGAGTCCCCGTGGCTACACCTTC
CDR3: CASSDVRTGSPRGYTF

J: TRBJ2-5
size: NA
V: TRBV11-3
D: TRBD1
DNA: TGTGCCAGCAGCTTAGGCGGGACAGGGAGCGCGGAGACCCAGTACTTC
CDR3: CASSLGGTGSAETQYF

J: TRBJ2-7
size: once
V: TRBV30
D: NA
DNA: TGTGCCTGGAGCGCCGGTCCGGGCTACGAGCAGTACTTC
CDR3: CAWSAGPGYEQYF

J: TRBJ2-7
size: once
V: TRBV28
D: TRBD1
DNA: TGTGCCAGCAGTTTTGACAGGGCCTACGAGCAGTACTTC
CDR3: CASSFDRAYEQYF

J: TRBJ2-3
size: NA
V: TRBV4-3
D: NA
DNA: TGCGCCAGCAGCCACCTATTCCCTTCCTACACAGATACGCAGTATTTT
CDR3: CASSHLFPSYTDTQYF

J: TRBJ1-2
size: NA
V: TRBV5-1
D: NA
DNA: TGCGCCAGCAGCTCAAGACTTGCTGGCTACACCTTC
CDR3: CASSSRLAGYTF

J: TRBJ2-1
size: once
V: TRBV5-4
D: NA
DNA: TGTGCCAGCAGCTCCTCAAACAGGGCGGTCGTCGCTGAGCAGTTCTTC
CDR3: CASSSSNRAVVAEQFF

J: TRBJ1-5
size: NA
V: TRBV19
D: NA
DNA: TGTGCCAGTAGTATAGGGGGAGTAATAAATCAGCCCCAGCATTTT
CDR3: CASSIGGVINQPQHF

J: TRBJ2-5
size: NA
V: TRBV7-9
D: NA
DNA: TGTGCCAGCAGCTTAGCCGCGAGGTCCGGGCAGGGCAGGGAGACCCAGTACTTC
CDR3: CASSLAARSGQGRETQYF

J: TRBJ2-5
size: once
V: TRBV7-8
D: TRBD2
DNA: TGTGCCAGCAGCCCCCGACTGAGCGGGGGGGCCCAAGAGACCCAGTACTTC
CDR3: CASSPRLSGGAQETQYF

J: TRBJ2-3
size: NA
V: TRBV5-1
D: TRBD2
DNA: TGCGCCAGCAGCTTGGGTGTTAGCGGGGGTTTTAGCACAGATACGCAGTATTTT
CDR3: CASSLGVSGGFSTDTQYF

J: TRBJ1-3
size: NA
V: TRBV7-6
D: NA
DNA: TGTGCCAGCAGCTTGACAGACGGAAACACCATATATTTT
CDR3: CASSLTDGNTIYF

J: TRBJ1-5
size: NA
V: TRBV28
D: TRBD1
DNA: TGTGCCAGCAGTTTATGGATAGGGACAGGGAATCAGCCCCAGCATTTT
CDR3: CASSLWIGTGNQPQHF

J: TRBJ2-7
size: NA
V: TRBV21-1
D: NA
DNA: TGTGCCAGCAGCAGAGCTCTAGCGGAGGTAATCTACGAGCAGTACTTC
CDR3: CASSRALAEVIYEQYF

J: TRBJ1-3
size: NA
V: TRBV6-5
D: NA
DNA: TGTGCCAGCAGGCCCGGGTCAAAGGGAAACACCATATATTTT
CDR3: CASRPGSKGNTIYF

J: TRBJ1-6
size: few
V: TRBV27
D: NA
DNA: TGTGCCAGCAACATACAGGGTCCTAATTCACCCCTCCACTTT
CDR3: CASNIQGPNSPLHF

J: TRBJ2-1
size: NA
V: TRBV18
D: TRBD1
DNA: TGTGCCAGCTCCCCTTCGACAGGGTACCCCTACAATGAGCAGTTCTTC
CDR3: CASSPSTGYPYNEQFF

J: TRBJ2-5
size: NA
V: TRBV10-3
D: TRBD2
DNA: TGTGCCATCAGTGAGGGATTCGGGACTAACCAGGAGACCCAGTACTTC
CDR3: CAISEGFGTNQETQYF

J: TRBJ2-3
size: NA
V: TRBV7-6
D: TRBD2
DNA: TGTGCCAGCAGCAGGGGACTAGCGGGAATAGATACGCAGTATTTT
CDR3: CASSRGLAGIDTQYF

J: TRBJ2-1
size: NA
V: TRBV7-3
D: NA
DNA: TGTGCCAGCAGCTTTTGGCCGGCGGTCTCCTACAATGAGCAGTTCTTC
CDR3: CASSFWPAVSYNEQFF

J: TRBJ1-5
size: NA
V: TRBV2
D: NA
DNA: TGTGCCTCACACGAGGGGGAGGGTAGTCAGCCCCAGCATTTT
CDR3: CASHEGEGSQPQHF

J: TRBJ2-2
size: NA
V: TRBV18
D: NA
DNA: TGTGCCAGCTCACCAGCCGAACACAGGGCCCCCGGGGAGCTGTTTTTT
CDR3: CASSPAEHRAPGELFF

J: TRBJ2-2
size: NA
V: TRBV11-3
D: NA
DNA: TGTGCCAGCAGACAGGGTTACACCGGGGAGCTGTTTTTT
CDR3: CASRQGYTGELFF

J: TRBJ1-1
size: once
V: TRBV6-1
D: NA
DNA: TGTGCCAGCAGTGAAGCGCGGGGAAGTGAAGCTTTCTTT
CDR3: CASSEARGSEAFF

J: TRBJ2-7
size: NA
V: TRBV5-1
D: NA
DNA: TGCGCCAGCAGCTTGGATGTGGACTTAACCTACGAGCAGTACTTC
CDR3: CASSLDVDLTYEQYF

J: TRBJ2-6
size: NA
V: TRBV7-9
D: NA
DNA: TGTGCCAGCAGCTTCGGTGGCAGGCCGGATACCTCTGGGGCCAACGTCCTGACTTTC
CDR3: CASSFGGRPDTSGANVLTF

J: TRBJ2-3
size: NA
V: TRBV19
D: TRBD1
DNA: TGTGCCACCGGGACAGGGGGGACACTAGCCACAGATACGCAGTATTTT
CDR3: CATGTGGTLATDTQYF

J: TRBJ2-1
size: NA
V: TRBV4-3
D: NA
DNA: TGCGCCAGCAGCCAAGGTGACTCGAGACTAGGGCAGTTCTTC
CDR3: CASSQGDSRLGQFF

J: TRBJ2-7
size: once
V: TRBV29-1
D: TRBD2
DNA: TGCAGCGTTGACGGGGGGGGCGGCGAGCAGTACTTC
CDR3: CSVDGGGGEQYF

J: TRBJ2-7
size: NA
V: TRBV18
D: NA
DNA: TGTGCCAGCTCACCACCTCGGACAGCTACCTACGAGCAGTACTTC
CDR3: CASSPPRTATYEQYF

J: TRBJ2-7
size: NA
V: TRBV28
D: NA
DNA: TGTGCCAGCAGTGCCGCGGACAGCTACGAGCAGTACTTC
CDR3: CASSAADSYEQYF

J: TRBJ2-7
size: NA
V: TRBV6-1
D: TRBD2
DNA: TGTGCCATCGGGAGGGGGGTAGGTTACGAGCAGTACTTC
CDR3: CAIGRGVGYEQYF

J: TRBJ2-1
size: NA
V: TRBV5-8
D: NA
DNA: TGTGCCAGCAGCTTGGGACTCCTGTTGAATGAGCAGTTCTTC
CDR3: CASSLGLLLNEQFF

J: TRBJ1-3
size: NA
V: TRBV5-1
D: NA
DNA: TGCGCCAGCAGCTCGGACAGATCCTCTGGAAACACCATATATTTT
CDR3: CASSSDRSSGNTIYF

J: TRBJ1-1
size: few
V: TRBV10-1
D: NA
DNA: TGCGCCAGCAGCCGAGAACGGGTTACTGAAGCTTTCTTT
CDR3: CASSRERVTEAFF

J: TRBJ2-7
size: NA
V: TRBV19
D: NA
DNA: TGTGCCAGTGGCAGGACTTACGAGCAGTACTTC
CDR3: CASGRTYEQYF

J: TRBJ2-7
size: NA
V: TRBV5-1
D: NA
DNA: TGCGCCAGCAGTTCAGGACTGGTTGGGGAGCAGTACTTC
CDR3: CASSSGLVGEQYF

J: TRBJ1-3
size: NA
V: TRBV9
D: NA
DNA: TGTGCCAGCAGCATCTATGAAGGGAGGGGAACTGGAAACACCATATATTTT
CDR3: CASSIYEGRGTGNTIYF

J: TRBJ2-2
size: NA
V: TRBV15
D: NA
DNA: TGTGCCACCAGCAGAGTGGCCTACACCGGGGAGCTGTTTTTT
CDR3: CATSRVAYTGELFF

J: TRBJ2-3
size: NA
V: TRBV6-4
D: TRBD2
DNA: TGTGCCAGCAGTGGTAGCGGGGGGACCACAGATACGCAGTATTTT
CDR3: CASSGSGGTTDTQYF